This record looks at one T cell receptor beta chain sequence and its context. Assay: immunoSEQ multiplex PCR; the TCRdb copy retains only in-frame clones and omits some. The sample shows about 140,000 clones, roughly nine tenths of them seen only once. From germline, CDR1 is SGHDT and CDR2 YYEEEE. There are 15 residues in the CDR3. The junction had 6 bases not matched to a gene; V was cut back by 2 bases and J by 2 bases. The sample originates from a study of control samples from healthy donors and cancer patients. The TCR was taken from a man younger than 35 in good health. Sequencing input: blood. The rearrangement uses TRBV5-6 and TRBJ2-7; 8 bases are a match to TRBD1. The CDR3 protein is CASSFRGQGTYEQYF. The CDR3 DNA follows: TGTGCCAGCAGCTTCCGAGGACAGGGAACCTACGAGCAGTACTTC.